This T cell receptor (beta chain) was recovered during a study of cytomegalovirus exposure and HLA in healthy donors (dated by TCRdb to about 2017). Describing the broader study: According to an earlier analysis of 550 to 700 of the donors, about 180 million T cells yielded over 100 million unique TCR beta sequences and 276 Gb of sequence data. In the later analysis, no new phenotypic data were used to find candidate immune exposures; instead, reliance was placed on TCR beta sequences and their occurrence across donors. All discovery cohort repertoires had been generated on a single sequencing platform. The study aimed to test whether signatures of past pathogen exposure could be identified by cataloging public T cell receptors. A later genetic analysis took genome-wide SNP genotypes for about 65% of the roughly 670 donors and used that subset as a discovery cohort. HLA typing included class I and class II loci at four-digit resolution. The genetic ancestry cluster associated with self-reported Caucasian donors included approximately 85% of the approximately 400 genotyped donors. The T cell repertoires of about 700 subjects were profiled by immunosequencing and related to cytomegalovirus serostatus. To study patterns of TCR occurrence, a later analysis re-analyzed previously published TCR beta repertoires from 700 or so donors and added high-resolution HLA genotyping. In addition to the first cohort of 666 subjects, a separate validation cohort of around 110 different subjects was used. About 320 gigabases of sequencing data and roughly 90 million unique TCR sequences were included in an early release covering about 600 HLA-typed donors. Donor age, sex, ethnicity and CMV serostatus were collected together with the repertoire data. The number of typed donors differed by locus: about 620-630 for A, B, C, DRB1 and DQB1; some 500 for DQA1; 606 for DPA1; and 450 to 480 for DPB1. Four to six DR-DQ haplotypes were handled as single units for association and clustering, since linkage in the cohort was strong. Among a few hundred genotyped donors of the cohort, an average of approximately 240,000 unique TCR beta nucleotide sequences were sequenced per donor, roughly 20% of them non-productive. To predict cytomegalovirus infection status, the study combined high-throughput TCR immunosequencing, statistical association of individual TCRs with disease status, and machine learning. To decide whether each TCR beta V gene segment behaved as functional or pseudogenic, an earlier analysis of some 570 of the donors relied on high-throughput TCR beta sequencing. Here is what the overall study found, with its caveats: The authors suggested that the approach could potentially be generalized to other disease states and immunological phenotypes. Linkage disequilibrium might explain the correlated functional status among segregating V segments, but an unknown experimental factor could not be excluded. The presence/absence analyses assumed that sequencing depth was roughly uniform across donors, and that assumption may not be true. HLA typing was unavailable for some donors at each locus, so association tests used only the typed subset. Compared with equally common non-associated chains, HLA-associated TCR beta chains in a later analysis were more clonally expanded and had lower generation probabilities. Approximately 18 rarely observed V segments, including chromosome 9 orphons, were excluded from the earlier analysis of 550 to 700 of the donors because counts were too low. In a later genetic analysis, fewer N-insertions in productive TCRs were reported among donors in an Asian-associated ancestry cluster than the roughly 700-donor mean. In a later analysis, about 16,000 TCR beta sequences were associated with specific HLA alleles at a false discovery rate of 0.05. Because the 87-base-pair reads could not distinguish some IMGT-functional V segments, including TRBV6-2 and TRBV6-3, those segments were excluded. An earlier analysis of 450 to 750 of the donors showed that most TCR beta V segments appeared in productive rearrangements either about 90% or about 30% of the time, which broadly matched IMGT annotations. This cohort had only TCR beta chains sequenced, and the lack of alpha or paired-chain data limited which features could be detected. A further reported finding was that TCR beta sequences accurately predicted the HLA-A and HLA-B alleles for most subjects in the first cohort. In vitro tests confirmed that a few of the cytomegalovirus-associated TCR beta chains recognize cytomegalovirus antigens. CMV serostatus was the only immune exposure information available for the cohort. The sequencing pipeline was judged likely to have produced a cluster of highly shared sequence variants as a technical artifact. In a later analysis, TCR association rates were found to vary across HLA loci, with the most associated TCRs seen for DRB1 alleles and the fewest for HLA-C alleles. In the study, 150 to 200 TCR beta chains were listed as associated with cytomegalovirus. When HLA alleles, especially DR and DQ, strongly co-occurred, attributing TCR associations to individual alleles was difficult. In a later genetic analysis, a missense DCLRE1C variant was associated with V-gene and J-gene trimming of TCR beta chains, and the association was replicated in an independent cohort. In both the original and validation cohorts, the classifier was reported to diagnose cytomegalovirus status with high specificity and sensitivity. A later analysis reported that several top co-occurrence clusters appeared linked to parvovirus B19, influenza, CMV and Epstein-Barr virus. Most TCR sequences were seen in very few donors, while some public TCRs were found in many individuals. According to a later analysis, most CMV-associated TCR beta chains appeared to be HLA-restricted, and the HLA associations seemed to be driven largely by CMV exposure.

From its cysteine to its phenylalanine, the CDR3 spans 17 amino acids. The CDR3 DNA has 51 bases and is translated from base 1. The germline V end is reduced by 0 bases and the J end by 4 bases; junction bases left unmatched: 12. CDR1 and CDR2, looked up from the germline V gene, are SGHRS and YFSETQ. The library was generated by the immunoSEQ multiplex PCR assay. For the multiplex PCR, a mixture combining 60 forward primers for TCR Vbeta segments and 13 reverse primers for TCR Jbeta segments was used. The CDR3 region of rearranged TCR beta genes was amplified from genomic DNA with a multiplex PCR assay. On the Illumina HiSeq System, the amplified TCR beta libraries were sequenced as 87-base-pair reads. For the original study's pipeline: A later analysis tallied 75 million to 95 million unique TCR beta chains across the 666 repertoires, and approximately 11 million of those chains were shared by two or more donors. Raw reads were error-corrected and collapsed into unique sequences with a nearest-neighbor algorithm that merged closely related sequences to remove PCR and sequencing errors. To assign V, D and J gene segments, CDR3 sequences were aligned to IMGT reference sequences. Each retained sequence needed at least a six-nucleotide match to both a V gene segment and a J gene segment. Rearrangements were called productive when the CDR3 lacked stop codons and stayed in frame with V and J; all others were non-productive. Following IMGT convention, CDR3 was defined as the stretch from the second conserved V-encoded cysteine up to the conserved J-encoded phenylalanine. In an earlier analysis of around 600 of the donors, sequences lacking an unambiguous match to a single V gene segment were excluded. An earlier analysis of 550 to 650 of the donors classified V segments as functional when productive rearrangements were above 56.7% and as segregating when the standard deviation between donors was above 5%. A statistical classification framework was built to diagnose cytomegalovirus status from the catalog of TCR beta chain sequences. In a later analysis, TCR nucleotide sequences were compared against IMGT/GENE-DB human TR gene sequences so that V and J genes could be assigned. The TCRdist pipeline was used in a later analysis to assign CDR3 sequences and most-parsimonious VDJ recombination scenarios. In a later analysis, each TCR beta chain was defined by its CDR3 amino acid sequence together with its V-gene family, and reads lacking a unique V-gene family were excluded. As a way to deal with suspected cross-contamination and a sequencing artifact, a later analysis dropped approximately 590 nucleotide sequences that were highly shared and had low generation probability. In a later analysis, a clonal expansion index was calculated for each public chain from normalized within-repertoire ranks of inferred template counts. Generation probabilities in a later analysis came from a VDJ recombination model fitted to out-of-frame rearrangements, and those results were checked against IGoR. In a later analysis, hypergeometric tests were used to score TCR-TCR, TCR-HLA and TCR-CMV co-occurrence, with a repertoire-size bias correction applied to TCR pairs. In a later analysis, false discovery rates were estimated by permuting HLA or CMV assignments 20 times. In a later analysis, co-occurring TCRs were grouped with DBSCAN, and TCRdist sequence similarity was added when clustering was performed within HLA-allele-positive subsets. Co-occurrence clustering excluded repertoires with fewer than 30,000 or more than 120,000 public chains, plus five with anomalous nucleotide sharing. The source is immuneACCESS, and TCRdb retained only in-frame sequences with V and J called. Part of the clones is not carried over; for the studies checked, unresolved V genes explain less than half of this, and the remainder is unexplained. V, J and clone size reflect that table, while D and trimming were determined from the DNA. This sample is represented by some 130,000 clones; about 80% of them were singletons. Together, the top ten hold over 2.5% of the sample.

In total, approximately 610 healthy bone marrow donors made up the cohort. All cohort members were sampled while nominally healthy, although unrecorded immune exposures were likely present. The donor tested CMV seronegative and was one of the 352 seronegative cohort members. Each donor provided a peripheral blood sample, and peripheral blood mononuclear cells were used for TCR beta sequencing. The Qiagen DNeasy Blood Extraction Kit was used to extract genomic DNA from the blood cell samples. This clone was counted once. Its target antigen remains unknown. Per-nucleotide qualities are absent, and no much larger clonotype sits a single base away.

Sequenced material: PBMCs. Here the chain combines TRBV5-1 and TRBJ2-5; 7 junctional bases match TRBD1. This receptor was obtained from a male donor in good health and CMV-seronegative. The DNA is TGCGCCAGCAGCTTGGAAGTTGTAGTCAGGGGGTCAGAGACCCAGTACTTC. Protein translation: CASSLEVVVRGSETQYF.